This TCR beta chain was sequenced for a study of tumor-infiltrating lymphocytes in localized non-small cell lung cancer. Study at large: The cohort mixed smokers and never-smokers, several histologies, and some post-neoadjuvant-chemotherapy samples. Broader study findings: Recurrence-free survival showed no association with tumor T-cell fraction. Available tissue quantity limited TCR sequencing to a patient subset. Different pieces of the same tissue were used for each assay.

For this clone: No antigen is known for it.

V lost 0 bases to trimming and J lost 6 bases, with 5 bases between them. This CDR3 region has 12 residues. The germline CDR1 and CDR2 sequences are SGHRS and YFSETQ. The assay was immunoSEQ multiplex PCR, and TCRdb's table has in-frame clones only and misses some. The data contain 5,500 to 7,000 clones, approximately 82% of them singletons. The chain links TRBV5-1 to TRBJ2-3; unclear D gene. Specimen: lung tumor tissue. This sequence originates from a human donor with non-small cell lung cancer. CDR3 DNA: TGCGCCAGCAGCTTGGTTGGCGATACGCAGTATTTT. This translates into CASSLVGDTQYF.